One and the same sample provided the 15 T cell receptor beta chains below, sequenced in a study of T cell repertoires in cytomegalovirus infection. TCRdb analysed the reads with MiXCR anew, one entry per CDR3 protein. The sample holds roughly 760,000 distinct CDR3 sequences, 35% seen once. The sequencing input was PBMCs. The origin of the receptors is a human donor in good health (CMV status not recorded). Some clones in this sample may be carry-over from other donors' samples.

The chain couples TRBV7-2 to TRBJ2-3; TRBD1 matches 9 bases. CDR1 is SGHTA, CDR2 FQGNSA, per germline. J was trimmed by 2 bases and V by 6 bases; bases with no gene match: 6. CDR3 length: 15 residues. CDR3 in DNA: TGTGCCAGCAGATGGACAGGGGCCTTCACAGATACGCAGTATTTT. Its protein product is CASRWTGAFTDTQYF.

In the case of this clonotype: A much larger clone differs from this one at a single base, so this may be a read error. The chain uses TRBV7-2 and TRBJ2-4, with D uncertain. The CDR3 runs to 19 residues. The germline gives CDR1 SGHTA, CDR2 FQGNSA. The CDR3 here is CASSLGVPHEVLAKNSQYF. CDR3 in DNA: TGTGCCAGCAGCTTAGGGGTTCCTCACGAGGTTTTAGCCAAAAACAGTCAGTACTTC.

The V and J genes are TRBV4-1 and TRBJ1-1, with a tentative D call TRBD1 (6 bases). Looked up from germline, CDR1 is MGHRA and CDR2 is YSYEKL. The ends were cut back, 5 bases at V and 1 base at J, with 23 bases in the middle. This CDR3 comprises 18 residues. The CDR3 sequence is CASSGQTGAGTKNTEAFF. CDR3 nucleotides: TGCGCCAGCAGCGGACAGACGGGGGCCGGGACCAAGAACACTGAAGCTTTCTTT.

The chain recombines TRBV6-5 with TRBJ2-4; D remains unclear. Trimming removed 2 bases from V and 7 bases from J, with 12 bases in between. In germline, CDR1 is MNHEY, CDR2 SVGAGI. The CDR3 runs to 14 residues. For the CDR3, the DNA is TGTGCCAGCAGTTACGGCAGCGAGTTGAACATTCAGTACTTC. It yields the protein CASSYGSELNIQYF.

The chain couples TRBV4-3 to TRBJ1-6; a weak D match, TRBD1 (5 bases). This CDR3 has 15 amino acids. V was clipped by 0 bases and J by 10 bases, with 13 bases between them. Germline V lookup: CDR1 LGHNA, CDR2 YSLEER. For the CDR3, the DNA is TGCGCCAGCAGCCAAGAGGAGGGGACGCGGTCACCCCTCCACTTT. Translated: CASSQEEGTRSPLHF.

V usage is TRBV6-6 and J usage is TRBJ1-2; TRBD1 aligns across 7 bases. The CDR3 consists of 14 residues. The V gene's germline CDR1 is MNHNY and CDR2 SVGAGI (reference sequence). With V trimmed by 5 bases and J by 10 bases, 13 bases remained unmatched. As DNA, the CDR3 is TGTGCCAGCAGTCCTCCGGGACAGAAAGATGACTACACCTTC. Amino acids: CASSPPGQKDDYTF.

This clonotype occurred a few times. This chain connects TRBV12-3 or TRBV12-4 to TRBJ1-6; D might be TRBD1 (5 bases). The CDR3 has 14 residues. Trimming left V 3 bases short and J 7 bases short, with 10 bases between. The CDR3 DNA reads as TGTGCCAGCAGTTTCGGGGGAGAGAATTCACCCCTCCACTTT. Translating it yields CASSFGGENSPLHF.

The CDR3 sequence is CASSKTGKRNQPQHF. CDR3 coding DNA: TGTGCCAGCAGCAAGACAGGGAAGCGCAATCAGCCCCAGCATTTT. The chain uses TRBV27 and TRBJ1-5; the match to TRBD1 covers 7 bases. CDR1 and CDR2 (germline): MNHEY, SMNVEV (reference sequence). Losses at the gene ends were 6 bases for V and 2 bases for J; bases not matched to a gene: 7. The CDR3 extends over 15 amino acids.

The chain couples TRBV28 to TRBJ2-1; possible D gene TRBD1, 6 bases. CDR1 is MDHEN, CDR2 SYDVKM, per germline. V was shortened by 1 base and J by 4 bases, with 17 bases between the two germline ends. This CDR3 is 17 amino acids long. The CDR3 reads CASSLSSLGGRYNEQFF. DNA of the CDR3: TGTGCCAGCAGTTTATCTTCTCTAGGGGGAAGGTACAATGAGCAGTTCTTC.

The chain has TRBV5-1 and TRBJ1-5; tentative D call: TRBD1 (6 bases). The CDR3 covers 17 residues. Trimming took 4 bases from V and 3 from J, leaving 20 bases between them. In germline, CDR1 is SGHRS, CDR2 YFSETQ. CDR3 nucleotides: TGCGCCAGCAGCCCAACCCCAATGACAGGCCCCAATCAGCCCCAGCATTTT. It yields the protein CASSPTPMTGPNQPQHF.

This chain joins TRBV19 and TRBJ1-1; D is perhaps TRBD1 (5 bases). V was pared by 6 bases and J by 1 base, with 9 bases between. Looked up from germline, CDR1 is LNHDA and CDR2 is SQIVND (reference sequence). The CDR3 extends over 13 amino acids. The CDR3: CASRRGWNTEAFF. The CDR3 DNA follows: TGTGCCAGTAGAAGGGGCTGGAACACTGAAGCTTTCTTT.

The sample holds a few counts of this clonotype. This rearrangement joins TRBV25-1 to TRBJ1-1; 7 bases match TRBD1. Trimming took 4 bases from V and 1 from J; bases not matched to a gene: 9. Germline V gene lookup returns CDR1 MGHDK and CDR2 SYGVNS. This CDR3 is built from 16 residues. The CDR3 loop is CASSARGPGPNTEAFF. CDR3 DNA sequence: TGTGCCAGCAGTGCAAGGGGGCCGGGGCCGAACACTGAAGCTTTCTTT.

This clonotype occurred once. CDR3 coding DNA: TGTGCCAGCAGCCTGGGACCTACATATCAGCCCCAGCATTTT. Translated: CASSLGPTYQPQHF. The V call is TRBV5-6, the J call TRBJ1-5; TRBD1 is a possible D gene (5 bases). Germline CDR1 is SGHDT and CDR2 is YYEEEE. Trimming removed 4 bases from V and 5 bases from J, with 13 bases in between. This CDR3 spans 14 amino acids. Full variable domain (rest looked up from reference TRBV5-6 and TRBJ1-5): DAGVTQSPTHLIKTRGQQVTLRCSPKSGHDTVSWYQQALGQGPQFIFQYYEEEERQRGNFPDRFSGHQFPNYSSELNVNALLLGDSALYLCASSLGPTYQPQHFGDGTRLSIL.

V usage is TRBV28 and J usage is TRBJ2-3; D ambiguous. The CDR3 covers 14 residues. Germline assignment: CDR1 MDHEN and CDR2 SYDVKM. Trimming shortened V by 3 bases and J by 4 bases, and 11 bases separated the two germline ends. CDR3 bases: TGTGCCAGCAGTTTCGTCGGAGCTCCAGATACGCAGTATTTT. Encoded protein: CASSFVGAPDTQYF.

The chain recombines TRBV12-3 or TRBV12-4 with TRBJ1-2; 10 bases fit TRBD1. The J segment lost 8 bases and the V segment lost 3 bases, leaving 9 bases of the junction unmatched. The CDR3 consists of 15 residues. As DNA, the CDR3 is TGTGCCAGCAGTTTGGGCGGGACAGGGGTAACAGGCTACACCTTC. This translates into CASSLGGTGVTGYTF.